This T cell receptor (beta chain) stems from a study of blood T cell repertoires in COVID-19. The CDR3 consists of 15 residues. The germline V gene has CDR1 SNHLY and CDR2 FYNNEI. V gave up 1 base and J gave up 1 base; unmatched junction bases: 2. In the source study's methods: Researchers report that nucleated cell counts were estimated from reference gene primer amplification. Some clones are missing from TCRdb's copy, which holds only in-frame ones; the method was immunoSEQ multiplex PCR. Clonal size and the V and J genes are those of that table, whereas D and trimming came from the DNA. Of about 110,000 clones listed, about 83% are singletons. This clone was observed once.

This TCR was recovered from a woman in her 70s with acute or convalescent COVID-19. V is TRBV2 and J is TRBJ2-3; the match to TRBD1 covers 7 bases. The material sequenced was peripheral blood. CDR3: CASSEDGQGTDTQYF. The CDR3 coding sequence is TGTGCCAGCAGTGAAGATGGACAGGGCACAGATACGCAGTATTTT.